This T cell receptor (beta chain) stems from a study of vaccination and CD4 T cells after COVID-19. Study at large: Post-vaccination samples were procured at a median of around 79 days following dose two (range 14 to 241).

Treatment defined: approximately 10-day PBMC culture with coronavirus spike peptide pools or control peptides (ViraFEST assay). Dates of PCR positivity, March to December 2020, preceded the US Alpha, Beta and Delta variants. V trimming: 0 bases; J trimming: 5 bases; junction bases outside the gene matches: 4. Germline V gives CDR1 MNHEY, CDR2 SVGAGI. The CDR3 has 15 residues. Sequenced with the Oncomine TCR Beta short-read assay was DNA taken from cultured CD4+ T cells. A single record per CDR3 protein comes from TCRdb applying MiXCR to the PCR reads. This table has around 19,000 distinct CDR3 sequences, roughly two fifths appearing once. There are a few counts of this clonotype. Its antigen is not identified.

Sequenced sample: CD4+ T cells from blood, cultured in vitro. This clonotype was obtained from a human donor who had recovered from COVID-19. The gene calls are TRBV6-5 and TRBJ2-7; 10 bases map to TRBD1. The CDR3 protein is CASSYSGTGVDEQYF. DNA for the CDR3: TGTGCCAGCAGTTACTCCGGGACAGGGGTCGACGAGCAGTACTTC.